One sample yielded the 25 T cell receptor beta chains listed below, sequenced in a study of T cell repertoires in cytomegalovirus infection. TCRdb passed the reads through MiXCR, listing each CDR3 protein once. The repertoire holds 250,000 or so distinct CDR3 sequences, about a sixth seen once, with around half in the top ten. Material for sequencing was CD8+ T cells from PBMCs. These receptors all come from a human donor in good health (CMV status not recorded). Some clones in this sample may be carry-over from other donors' samples.

This clonotype was observed a few times. The chain carries TRBV28 and TRBJ1-5; unclear D gene. Per the germline V gene, CDR1 is MDHEN and CDR2 is SYDVKM. The CDR3 length is 13 residues. Trimming stripped 8 bases from V and 6 bases from J, with 14 bases between. CDR3 sequence reads: CASEVWGGQPQHF. The CDR3 DNA sequence: TGTGCCAGCGAAGTGTGGGGTGGTCAGCCCCAGCATTTT.

This chain uses TRBV13 with TRBJ2-7; D uncertain. The CDR3 extends over 14 amino acids. V shed 5 bases and J shed 2 bases, with 13 bases lying between them. Germline loops: CDR1 PRHDT, CDR2 FYEKMQ (reference sequence). The CDR3 DNA is TGTGCCAGCAGCCCTCGTGGTTCCGCCTACGAGCAGTACTTC. This gives the protein CASSPRGSAYEQYF.

The genes are TRBV6-2 or TRBV6-3 and TRBJ2-3, with 11 positions matching TRBD2. J was trimmed by 5 bases and V by 6 bases; bases with no gene match: 10. Germline values: CDR1 MNHEY, CDR2 SVGEGT. The CDR3 is 16 amino acids. The CDR3 DNA sequence: TGTGCCAGCAGCCCAAACCCACTAGCGGGGGAAGATACGCAGTATTTT. It translates to CASSPNPLAGEDTQYF.

This clonotype was counted only a few times. The chain uses TRBV5-4 and TRBJ2-7; a weak D match, TRBD2 (7 bases). V lost 4 bases and J 6 bases, leaving 14 bases between the germline ends. Germline-derived CDR1 and CDR2 are SGHNT and YYREEE (reference sequence). The CDR3 contains 13 residues. CDR3 in DNA: TGTGCCAGCAGCCTTAGGGGGGGGCCCGAGCAGTACTTC. Residues: CASSLRGGPEQYF.

The genes are TRBV28 and TRBJ1-4; 7 bases agree with TRBD1. Germline lookup yields CDR1 MDHEN and CDR2 SYDVKM. CDR3 length: 14 amino acids. Trimming took 5 bases from V and 8 from J; bases not matched to a gene: 8. CDR3 loop: CASSLDGTEEKLFF. The CDR3 DNA is TGTGCCAGCAGTCTGGATGGGACAGAGGAAAAACTGTTTTTT.

This clonotype came up a few times. The chain has TRBV3-1 and TRBJ2-1, with D possibly TRBD2 on 7 matching bases. Germline-derived CDR1 and CDR2 are LGHDT and YNNKEL (reference sequence). This CDR3 is built from 17 residues. V was trimmed by 0 bases and J by 2 bases, leaving 14 bases between them. CDR3 in amino acids: CASSQDLPGGPYNEQFF. DNA of the CDR3: TGTGCCAGCAGCCAAGATCTACCGGGGGGCCCCTACAATGAGCAGTTCTTC.

Turning to this clonotype: A much more abundant neighbour one base away suggests this may be a read error. V usage is TRBV12-3 or TRBV12-4 and J usage is TRBJ1-5; 7 bases line up with TRBD1. CDR3 size: 14 residues. V lost 5 bases to trimming and J lost 9 bases; unmatched junction nucleotides: 10. DNA for the CDR3: TGTGCCAGCAGTCTAGGACAGGTTTGGCGGCCCCAGCATTTT. This translates into CASSLGQVWRPQHF.

This clonotype was counted ten times or more. The J gene is TRBJ1-6, the V gene TRBV7-8; D remains unclear. V lost 1 base and J 4 bases, leaving 11 bases between the germline ends. CDR1 and CDR2 from the germline V gene are SGHVS and FQNEAQ. The CDR3 extends over 16 amino acids. For the CDR3, the DNA is TGTGCCAGCAGCTTAGGCCCTCCGGTATATAATTCACCCCTCCACTTT. Translation: CASSLGPPVYNSPLHF. Full variable domain (missing parts from reference TRBV7-8 and TRBJ1-6): GAGVSQSPRYKVAKRGQDVALRCDPISGHVSLFWYQQALGQGPEFLTYFQNEAQLDKSGLPSDRFFAERPEGSVSTLKIQRTQQEDSAVYLCASSLGPPVYNSPLHFGNGTRLTVT.

This rearrangement joins TRBV7-9 to TRBJ1-4; D unclear. CDR1 SEHNR and CDR2 FQNEAQ come from the germline V gene (reference sequence). Trimming removed 4 bases at V and 8 bases at J, with 17 bases between. CDR3 size: 15 residues. CDR3 nucleotides: TGTGCCAGCAGCTCCGCGTCGGATCTGGGGGAAAAACTGTTTTTT. Protein product: CASSSASDLGEKLFF.

The chain links TRBV15 to TRBJ1-6; maybe TRBD1 (6 bases). Germline V gene lookup returns CDR1 LNHNV and CDR2 YYDKDF (reference sequence). Trimming cost V 0 bases and J 8 bases, with 11 bases left between them. CDR3 length equals 15 residues. CDR3 DNA sequence: TGTGCCACCAGCAGAGATAACAGGGCGGATTCACCCCTCCACTTT. Amino acids: CATSRDNRADSPLHF.

This clonotype was seen a handful of times. This sequence joins TRBV2 and TRBJ1-5; TRBD1 agrees at 8 bases. Looked up from germline, CDR1 is SNHLY and CDR2 is FYNNEI. The CDR3 has 16 residues. The junction had 6 bases not matched to a gene; V was cut back by 5 bases and J by 0 bases. This chain's CDR3 is CASSRDRLNSNQPQHF. The CDR3 DNA is TGTGCCAGCAGTCGGGACAGGCTAAATAGCAATCAGCCCCAGCATTTT.

As to this clonotype: This may arise from a read error, as a much more abundant clone is one base away. This chain uses TRBV28 with TRBJ2-1; 8 bases agree with TRBD1. The CDR3 length is 12 residues. Germline values: CDR1 MDHEN, CDR2 SYDVKM. Here the CDR3 DNA reads TGCGCCGGACAGGGCTCCTACAATGTGCAGTTCTTC. This codes for CAGQGSYNVQFF. Full variable domain (outside the CDR3, taken from reference TRBV28 and TRBJ2-1): DVKVTQSSRYLVKRTGEKVFLECVQDMDHENMFWYRQDPGLGLRLIYFSYDVKMKEKGDIPEGYSVSREKKERFSLILESASTNQTSMYLCAGQGSYNVQFFGPGTRLTVL.

This clonotype has ten or more counts. J is TRBJ2-7 and V is TRBV7-8; 7 bases are a match to TRBD1. Losses at the gene ends were 3 bases for V and 10 bases for J; bases not matched to a gene: 3. The CDR3 covers 11 residues. Per germline, CDR1 SGHVS and CDR2 FQNEAQ. The CDR3 DNA reads TGTGCCAGCAGCTTCGGGACAGAACAGTACTTC. Translated, it gives CASSFGTEQYF.

V usage is TRBV6-2 or TRBV6-3 and J usage is TRBJ1-5; 10 bases agree with TRBD1. The germline CDR1 and CDR2 sequences are MNHEY and SVGEGT. Trimming at V came to 1 base and at J to 1 base, leaving 13 bases not matched to a gene. The CDR3 sequence is 20 residues long. This CDR3 is CASSYFSGTGEIRSNQPQHF. The CDR3 nucleotides are TGTGCCAGCAGTTACTTCTCCGGGACAGGGGAGATTCGGAGCAATCAGCCCCAGCATTTT.

The V call is TRBV20-1, the J call TRBJ2-7; 8 bases map to TRBD2. In germline, CDR1 is DFQATT, CDR2 SNEGSKA (reference sequence). Trimming at V came to 0 bases and at J to 2 bases, leaving 9 bases not matched to a gene. The CDR3 is made up of 16 amino acids. The CDR3 nucleotides read TGCAGTGCTAGAGATTCACTAGCGGCTTTGGCCTACGAGCAGTACTTC. Its translation is CSARDSLAALAYEQYF.

V is TRBV3-1 and J is TRBJ2-7; 8 bases agree with TRBD2. The germline CDR1 and CDR2 sequences are LGHDT and YNNKEL (reference sequence). The CDR3 is 15 residues long. V lost 4 bases to trimming and J lost 2 bases; unmatched junction nucleotides: 7. The CDR3: CASSPGSGGPYEQYF. As DNA, the CDR3 is TGTGCCAGCAGCCCCGGGAGCGGGGGACCCTACGAGCAGTACTTC.

There are many counts of this clonotype. This chain uses TRBV7-6 with TRBJ1-5; D is perhaps TRBD1 (5 bases). CDR3 length: 16 amino acids. Trimming took 1 base from V and 3 from J, leaving 13 bases between them. Germline CDR1 is SGHVS and CDR2 is FNYEAQ. The CDR3 DNA is TGTGCCAGCAGCTTAGAACAGGCAGACCTCAATCAGCCCCAGCATTTT. As protein: CASSLEQADLNQPQHF.

This clonotype was observed many times. This chain links TRBV7-6 with TRBJ2-5, with D possibly matching TRBD1 (5 bases). The CDR3 has 17 amino acids. The V end lost 4 bases, the J end lost 2 bases, and 20 bases lay between the germline ends. Germline-derived CDR1 and CDR2 are SGHVS and FNYEAQ. CDR3 DNA: TGTGCCAGCAGCTCCCCACCCCTCGACAGAGAACAAGAGACCCAGTACTTC. Protein: CASSSPPLDREQETQYF.

This clonotype has at least ten counts. The chain is built from TRBV6-1 and TRBJ2-5, with 9 positions matching TRBD1. Germline trimming cut 6 bases from V and 5 bases from J; bases unmatched to any gene: 7. CDR3 size: 14 residues. Germline CDR1 and CDR2: MNHNS and SASEGT. The CDR3 nucleotides are TGTGCCAGCAGACCGGGGACAGGGTGGGAGACCCAGTACTTC. The encoded protein is CASRPGTGWETQYF.

The chain recombines TRBV28 with TRBJ2-3; 7 bases align to TRBD1. CDR3 length: 15 amino acids. After removal of 1 base from V and 7 bases from J, the junction contained 8 bases not matched to a gene. Looked up from germline, CDR1 is MDHEN and CDR2 is SYDVKM. CDR3 protein: CASSLSLPTGNTQYF. The CDR3 region has the DNA TGTGCCAGCAGTTTATCCCTACCGACAGGGAATACGCAGTATTTT. The full variable domain, with the rest looked up from reference TRBV28 and TRBJ2-3, is DVKVTQSSRYLVKRTGEKVFLECVQDMDHENMFWYRQDPGLGLRLIYFSYDVKMKEKGDIPEGYSVSREKKERFSLILESASTNQTSMYLCASSLSLPTGNTQYFGPGTRLTVL.

The V gene is TRBV6-5, the J gene TRBJ2-7, with a tentative D call TRBD2 (5 bases). V dropped 0 bases and J dropped 6 bases, with 9 bases sitting between them. The CDR3 runs 13 residues. Germline V lookup: CDR1 MNHEY, CDR2 SVGAGI. This CDR3 reads CASSYSSRGEQYF. The CDR3 bases are TGTGCCAGCAGTTACTCGAGTCGGGGCGAGCAGTACTTC.

The chain joins TRBV28 to TRBJ2-7; 8 bases match TRBD2. Unmatched junction bases numbered 4, after V lost 6 bases and J lost 3 bases. The CDR3 covers 13 residues. Germline CDR1 reads MDHEN; CDR2 reads SYDVKM. Written as DNA, the CDR3 is TGTGCCAGCAGACGAACTAGCGGCTACGAGCAGTACTTC. As protein: CASRRTSGYEQYF.

The sample holds many counts of this clonotype. The genes are TRBV28 and TRBJ1-5, with D perhaps matching TRBD1 (6 bases). From germline, CDR1 is MDHEN and CDR2 SYDVKM. This CDR3 is 14 amino acids long. Trimming cost V 6 bases and J 7 bases, with 16 bases left between them. CDR3 coding DNA: TGTGCCAGCAGCGTGGACAGTCCAAACCAGCCCCAGCATTTT. Amino acids: CASSVDSPNQPQHF.

This clonotype was detected ten times or more. J is TRBJ2-1 and V is TRBV19; D gene ambiguous. CDR1 is LNHDA, CDR2 SQIVND, per germline (reference sequence). CDR3 length: 16 amino acids. V shed 5 bases and J shed 3 bases, with 17 bases lying between them. The CDR3 DNA is TGTGCCAGTAGTGCGGATCGGAGTGGCCTCTACAATGAGCAGTTCTTC. As protein: CASSADRSGLYNEQFF.

This chain links TRBV6-6 with TRBJ1-1; no firm D call. Germline CDR1 is MNHNY and CDR2 is SVGAGI (reference sequence). V lost 1 base and J 5 bases, leaving 8 bases between the germline ends. The CDR3 is 13 amino acids. The CDR3 coding sequence is TGTGCCAGCAGTTACTTAACCAAGACTGAAGCTTTCTTT. It yields the protein CASSYLTKTEAFF.